This record looks at one T cell receptor beta chain sequence and its context. The source of the sample is a study of control samples from healthy donors and cancer patients. The CDR3 spans 17 residues. The germline gives CDR1 LNHDA, CDR2 SQIVND (reference sequence). Trimming stripped 3 bases from V and 4 bases from J, with 21 bases between. Assay used: immunoSEQ multiplex PCR; TCRdb lists only in-frame clones, some missing. The sample contains 150,000 to 200,000 clones, nearly 90% of which appear only once. J is TRBJ1-2 and V is TRBV19; no reliable D call. The TCR originated in a woman in her forties or fifties in good health. The sample comprised blood. This chain's CDR3 is CASSISIGTGSLYGYTF. CDR3 nucleotide sequence: TGTGCCAGTAGTATTTCTATTGGCACCGGATCTCTCTATGGCTACACCTTC.